This TCR beta chain was profiled in a study of blood T cell repertoires in COVID-19. About the study: The United States, Italy and Spain were the sources of the acute and convalescent COVID-19 samples. Sample material is recorded as cDNA or gDNA derived from T cells, B-cell-depleted T cells, or PBMCs.

The V end was cut by 0 bases, the J end by 3 bases, with 10 bases between. This CDR3 has 15 residues. The germline V gene encodes CDR1 SGHDT and CDR2 YYEEEE. As handled by the study authors: For nucleated cells, counts were estimated from reference gene primer amplification. The protocol was immunoSEQ multiplex PCR, while the TCRdb copy is restricted to in-frame clones and leaves out a portion. The V and J calls and clone size are taken from that table; D and trimming were inferred from the DNA. The data show some 140,000 clones, under 80% seen once. This clone occurred a few times. The source is a man at least 80 years old with acute or convalescent COVID-19. The specimen sequenced was peripheral blood. V is TRBV5-6 and J is TRBJ2-1; D is unresolved. In nucleotides, the CDR3 is TGTGCCAGCAGCTTGGAACTCACCGTCTACAATGAGCAGTTCTTC. This encodes CASSLELTVYNEQFF.